A selection of T cell receptor beta chains follows, all from one sample in a study of beta chain features in type 1 diabetes. Some clones are missing from TCRdb's copy, which holds only in-frame ones; the method was immunoSEQ multiplex PCR. The sample lists 860,000 or so clones, 15% to 20% occurring once. Sequencing was done on a sample of naive CD4+ T cells from blood. Source of these receptors: a young woman in good health. The conserved cysteine and the conserved F or W are not part of the CDR3 here. The order of the fields is J gene, V gene, CDR3 protein.

j_call: TRBJ2-7; v_call: TRBV7-2; cdr3_aa: ASSLVAGGSYEQY
j_call: TRBJ2-4; v_call: TRBV2; cdr3_aa: ASRGTRGAVGKNIQY
j_call: TRBJ2-5; v_call: TRBV5-4; cdr3_aa: ASSPGRLAGGRQETQY
j_call: TRBJ1-2; v_call: TRBV7-2; cdr3_aa: ASSLEAGFDYGYT
j_call: TRBJ1-3; v_call: TRBV9; cdr3_aa: ASSDRMSGNTIY
j_call: TRBJ2-5; v_call: TRBV6-5; cdr3_aa: ASRDGQRRQETQY
j_call: TRBJ1-5; v_call: TRBV4-2; cdr3_aa: ASSQVAQPDQPQH
j_call: TRBJ2-6; v_call: TRBV28; cdr3_aa: ASSSQGSGANVLT
j_call: TRBJ2-1; v_call: TRBV11-2; cdr3_aa: ASSLVLSSKSF
j_call: TRBJ2-1; v_call: TRBV18; cdr3_aa: ASSPSSGRASNEQF
j_call: TRBJ1-4; v_call: TRBV9; cdr3_aa: ASSVEGGGGEKLF
j_call: TRBJ2-7; v_call: TRBV7-8; cdr3_aa: ASSNYYEQY
j_call: TRBJ2-5; v_call: TRBV7-2; cdr3_aa: ASSHFQETQY
j_call: TRBJ2-1; v_call: TRBV28; cdr3_aa: ASSISGRVSYNEQF
j_call: TRBJ2-3; v_call: TRBV5-1; cdr3_aa: ASSLGGRRTDTQY
j_call: TRBJ2-3; v_call: TRBV4-3; cdr3_aa: ASSPRTGRVADTQY
j_call: TRBJ2-5; v_call: TRBV28; cdr3_aa: ASSLSGLQETQY